This T cell receptor (beta chain) was captured in a study of blood T cell repertoires in COVID-19. About the study: The United States, Italy and Spain provided the acute and convalescent COVID-19 samples. Nucleic acid was either cDNA or gDNA, and it came from T cells, B-cell-depleted T cells, or PBMCs.

Sequenced by immunoSEQ multiplex PCR; TCRdb stores in-frame clones only, minus some. The table lists hundreds of thousands of clones, around 90% of them singletons, with approximately 9% in the top ten. Per the germline V gene, CDR1 is SGHAT and CDR2 is FQDESV (reference sequence). Trimming cost V 5 bases and J 2 bases; bases outside gene matches: 6. The CDR3 totals 15 residues. Participant age was roughly 18 to 100 years, and participants resided in fewer than 25 US areas. Each participant's cohort was designated according to participant-reported clinical history. The source material was PBMCs or T cells enriched from blood (not recorded which). The chain uses TRBV11-1 and TRBJ2-3, with 8 positions matching TRBD1. This clonotype was sampled from a woman aged 18-29 years who had recovered from COVID-19. CDR3 nucleotide sequence: TGTGCCAGCAGCGCCTGGACAGGGATCACAGATACGCAGTATTTT. Amino acids: CASSAWTGITDTQYF.